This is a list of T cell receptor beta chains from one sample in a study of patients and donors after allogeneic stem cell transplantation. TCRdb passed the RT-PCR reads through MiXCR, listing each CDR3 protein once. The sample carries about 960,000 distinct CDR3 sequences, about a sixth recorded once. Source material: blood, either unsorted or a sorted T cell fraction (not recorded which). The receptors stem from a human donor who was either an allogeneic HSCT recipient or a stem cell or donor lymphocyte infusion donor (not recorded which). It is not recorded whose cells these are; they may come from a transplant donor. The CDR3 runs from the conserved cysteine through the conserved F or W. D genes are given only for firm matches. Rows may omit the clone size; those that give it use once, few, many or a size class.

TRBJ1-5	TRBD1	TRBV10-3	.	TGTGCCACATCCGGGACAGAAATTAATCAGCCCCAGCATTTT	CATSGTEINQPQHF
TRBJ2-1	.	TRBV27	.	TGTGCCAGCAGTTCAAAGGGGGAGGGTGAGCAGTTCTTC	CASSSKGEGEQFF
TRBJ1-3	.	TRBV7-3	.	TGTGCCAGCAGCGAATCCAGAGAACCTGGAAACACCATATATTTT	CASSESREPGNTIYF
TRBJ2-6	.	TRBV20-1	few	TGCAGTGCTAGTAGGGGGTCCTATTCTGGGGCCAACGTCCTGACTTTC	CSASRGSYSGANVLTF
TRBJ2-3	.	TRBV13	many	TGTGCCAGCAGCCCTTGGGATACGCAGTATTTT	CASSPWDTQYF
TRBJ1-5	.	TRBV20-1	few	TGCAGTGCCCGAGGCTTTCATCAGCCCCAGCATTTT	CSARGFHQPQHF
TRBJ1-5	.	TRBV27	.	TGTGCCAGCGGTCAAAATCAGCCCCAGCATTTT	CASGQNQPQHF
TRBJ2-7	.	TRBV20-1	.	TGCAGTGCGCCTGAGGGGCCGAGAGACGAGCAGTACTTC	CSAPEGPRDEQYF
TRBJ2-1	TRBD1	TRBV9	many	TGTGCCAGCAGCCCGCGAGGACAGGGCTACAATGAGCAGTTCTTC	CASSPRGQGYNEQFF
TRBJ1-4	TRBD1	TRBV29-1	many	TGCAGCGCCAGGACAGGGGAAGAAAAACTGTTTTTT	CSARTGEEKLFF
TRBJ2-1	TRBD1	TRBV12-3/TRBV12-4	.	TGTGCCAGCAACGCTGCAAGGGGGCCCTACAATGAGCAGTTCTTC	CASNAARGPYNEQFF
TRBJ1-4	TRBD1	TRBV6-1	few	TGTGCCAGCAGTGAAAAGGGGACAGGGAATGAAAAACTGTTTTTT	CASSEKGTGNEKLFF
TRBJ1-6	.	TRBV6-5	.	TGTGCCAGCAGTTTTTCGGTACCTTCCCGGGAGCATAATTCACCCCTCCACTTT	CASSFSVPSREHNSPLHF
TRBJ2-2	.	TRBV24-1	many	TGTGCCACCAGTGGTTCCCGGGACAACACCGGGGAGCTGTTTTTT	CATSGSRDNTGELFF
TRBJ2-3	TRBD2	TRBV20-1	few	TGCAGTGCCGAGATCCTAGCGGTGGATACGCAGTATTTT	CSAEILAVDTQYF
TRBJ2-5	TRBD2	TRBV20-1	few	TGCAGTGCTAGTTCCGCGGGGGGCCGTAACCAAGAGACCCAGTACTTC	CSASSAGGRNQETQYF
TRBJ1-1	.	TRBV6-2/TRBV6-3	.	TGTGCCAGCAGTCCCCCCCTACCGGGACGGATCACTGAAGCTTTCTTT	CASSPPLPGRITEAFF
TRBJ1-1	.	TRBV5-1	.	TGCGCCAGCAGCTTGGGACACAAGAGGAACACTGAAGCTTTCTTT	CASSLGHKRNTEAFF
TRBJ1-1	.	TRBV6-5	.	TGTGCCAGCAGTTCCTCTCATCTCGGGGACACTGAAGCTTTCTTT	CASSSSHLGDTEAFF
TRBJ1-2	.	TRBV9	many	TGTGCCAGCAGCGTAGGTCTACTTGACCATGGCTACACCTTC	CASSVGLLDHGYTF
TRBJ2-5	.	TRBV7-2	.	TGTGCCAGCAGCTTAAAAAGACTACTAGAGACCCAGTACTTC	CASSLKRLLETQYF
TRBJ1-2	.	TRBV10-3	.	TGTGCCATCAGTGAGTCGAACCCCCGGGCGGCCGGCGGCTACACCTTC	CAISESNPRAAGGYTF
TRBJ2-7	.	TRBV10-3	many	TGTGCCACCATGCCCGGGGGCGCGTACGAGCAGTACTTC	CATMPGGAYEQYF
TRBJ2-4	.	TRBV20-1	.	TGCAGTGCTATCCCGGTAGAAATAGCCAAAAACATTCAGTACTTC	CSAIPVEIAKNIQYF